Presented here are 24 T cell receptor beta chains from one specimen sequenced in a study of blood T cell repertoires in COVID-19. The protocol was immunoSEQ multiplex PCR, while the TCRdb copy is restricted to in-frame clones and leaves out a portion. The sample shows roughly 300,000 clones, about nine tenths of them seen only once. Sequences were obtained from peripheral blood. These receptor sequences come from a woman aged 25 to 39 with COVID-19, enrolled during active disease.

The gene calls are TRBV5-1 and TRBJ1-4; the D gene is possibly TRBD1 (5 bases). V shed 3 bases and J shed 7 bases, with 13 bases lying between them. The CDR3 is 14 residues long. Germline CDR1 and CDR2: SGHRS and YFSETQ. For the CDR3, the DNA is TGCGCCAGCAGCTGGGAGGGGCGCGGTGAAAAACTGTTTTTT. This translates into CASSWEGRGEKLFF.

This rearrangement joins TRBV7-9 to TRBJ2-3; 10 nucleotides line up with TRBD2. The CDR3 loop spans 14 amino acids. Losses at the gene ends were 4 bases for V and 6 bases for J; bases not matched to a gene: 4. Germline V gives CDR1 SEHNR, CDR2 FQNEAQ (reference sequence). DNA for the CDR3: TGTGCCAGCAGCTCCGGGACTAGCGTTGATACGCAGTATTTT. Translated: CASSSGTSVDTQYF.

The chain's CDR3 is CASSDNFNYGYTF. The CDR3 region has the DNA TGCGCCAGCAGTGACAACTTCAACTATGGCTACACCTTC. V is TRBV10-1 and J is TRBJ1-2; no clear D. This CDR3 has 13 amino acids. CDR1 is WNHNN and CDR2 is SYGVQD in the germline V gene (reference sequence). The V and J ends lost 3 bases and 2 bases respectively, with 7 bases between them.

This chain connects TRBV30 to TRBJ1-2, with 9 bases that match TRBD1. The junction had 14 bases not matched to a gene; V was cut back by 4 bases and J by 8 bases. Germline loops: CDR1 GTSNPN, CDR2 SVGIG (reference sequence). The CDR3 spans 15 residues. CDR3 coding DNA: TGTGCCTGGACCGCACCCTTACAGGGGGCGCAGGGCTACACCTTC. Translated: CAWTAPLQGAQGYTF.

The chain joins TRBV4-1 to TRBJ1-2; maybe TRBD1 (6 bases). This CDR3 is 17 amino acids long. V dropped 1 base and J dropped 2 bases, with 17 bases sitting between them. Germline CDR1 is MGHRA and CDR2 is YSYEKL. CDR3 coding DNA: TGCGCCAGCAGCCAAGTTGAGAGACAGGAATACAACTATGGCTACACCTTC. Encoded protein: CASSQVERQEYNYGYTF.

V usage is TRBV6-1 and J usage is TRBJ1-1; perhaps TRBD1 as D (5 bases). CDR3 size: 13 residues. Trimming took 2 bases from V and 11 from J, leaving 15 bases between them. Per germline, CDR1 MNHNS and CDR2 SASEGT. The CDR3: CASSETGGVGAFF. In DNA form, the CDR3 reads TGTGCCAGCAGTGAAACGGGGGGAGTGGGTGCTTTCTTT.

This rearrangement joins TRBV28 to TRBJ1-1, with unresolved D. Between the trimmed V and J ends, which lost 7 bases and 4 bases, there was a span of 13 bases. Looked up from germline, CDR1 is MDHEN and CDR2 is SYDVKM. There are 13 residues in the CDR3. The CDR3 sequence: CASTLPTGTEAFF. The CDR3 nucleotides read TGTGCCAGCACCTTACCCACTGGCACTGAAGCTTTCTTT.

This chain connects TRBV2 to TRBJ2-5, with 9 bases matching TRBD1. J was trimmed by 4 bases and V by 5 bases; bases with no gene match: 8. The length of the CDR3 is 15 residues. CDR1 is SNHLY and CDR2 is FYNNEI in the germline V gene. DNA for the CDR3: TGTGCCAGCAGTCGGGGACAGGGAGGGGGAGAGACCCAGTACTTC. The encoded protein is CASSRGQGGGETQYF. Variable domain in full (rest from reference TRBV2 and TRBJ2-5): EPEVTQTPSHQVTQMGQEVILRCVPISNHLYFYWYRQILGQKVEFLVSFYNNEISEKSEIFDDQFSVERPDGSNFTLKIRSTKLEDSAMYFCASSRGQGGGETQYFGPGTRLLVL.

The chain couples TRBV5-1 to TRBJ2-3; 8 bases fit TRBD2. CDR1 and CDR2 (germline): SGHRS, YFSETQ. J lost 4 bases, V lost 3 bases, and 10 bases had no gene match. This CDR3 has 16 residues. Here the CDR3 DNA reads TGCGCCAGCAGCTCCAATCCAGCGGGAGCCGCAGATACGCAGTATTTT. Translation gives CASSSNPAGAADTQYF.

J is TRBJ2-7 and V is TRBV4-2, with 7 bases aligning to TRBD2. The CDR3 is made up of 16 amino acids. The V gene's germline CDR1 is LGHNA and CDR2 YNFKEQ. Germline trimming cut 1 base from V and 0 bases from J; bases unmatched to any gene: 6. CDR3 protein: CASSQADGGGSYEQYF. The CDR3 nucleotides read TGTGCCAGCAGCCAAGCTGATGGCGGGGGCTCCTACGAGCAGTACTTC.

The CDR3 DNA follows: TGCAGCGTTTTAGAACGGGGGACTGAAGCTTTCTTT. It translates to CSVLERGTEAFF. J is TRBJ1-1 and V is TRBV29-1; D may be TRBD1 (5 bases). Germline CDR1 and CDR2: SQVTM and ANQGSEA. Trimming removed 5 bases from V and 5 bases from J, with 12 bases in between. The CDR3 covers 12 residues.

The V call is TRBV20-1, the J call TRBJ1-2; D is undetermined. CDR1 is DFQATT, CDR2 SNEGSKA, per germline (reference sequence). Trimming pared 3 bases from V and 0 bases from J, leaving 11 bases between. The CDR3 consists of 14 residues. For the CDR3, the DNA is TGCAGTGCTAGTAACCCCACGGCTAACTATGGCTACACCTTC. Amino acid sequence: CSASNPTANYGYTF.

CDR3 DNA: TGTGCCAGCAGGGAGACTACGGGACAGGGCTACACCTTC. It specifies CASRETTGQGYTF. The V call is TRBV6-5, the J call TRBJ1-2, with 7 bases fitting TRBD1. Germline lookup yields CDR1 MNHEY and CDR2 SVGAGI. The CDR3 consists of 13 residues. V lost 6 bases and J lost 8; bases outside the gene matches: 9.

The CDR3 coding sequence is TGTGCCAGTAGTATAGGAGGGTCGGTGGCTTTCTTT. This gives the protein CASSIGGSVAFF. The chain carries TRBV19 and TRBJ1-1; D unresolved. V dropped 1 base and J dropped 11 bases, with 11 bases sitting between them. The germline V gene encodes CDR1 LNHDA and CDR2 SQIVND (reference sequence). This CDR3 is 12 amino acids long.

V is TRBV10-3 and J is TRBJ2-1; TRBD1 might be the D (6 bases). The CDR3 is 13 residues long. Trimming pared 8 bases from V and 4 bases from J, leaving 12 bases between. The germline CDR1 and CDR2 sequences are ENHRY and SYGVKD. The CDR3 reads CAIGGLGYNEQFF. CDR3 coding DNA: TGTGCCATCGGGGGCTTAGGGTACAATGAGCAGTTCTTC.

The V gene is TRBV18, the J gene TRBJ1-5; D remains unclear. V was shortened by 3 bases and J by 0 bases, with 12 bases between the two germline ends. This CDR3 contains 16 residues. Germline CDR1 reads KGHSH; CDR2 reads LQKENI. The CDR3: CASSPRSGDSNQPQHF. In nucleotides, the CDR3 is TGTGCCAGCTCACCCAGGAGCGGGGATAGCAATCAGCCCCAGCATTTT. Combining the CDR3 with reference TRBV18 and TRBJ1-5 gives the whole variable domain NAGVMQNPRHLVRRRGQEARLRCSPMKGHSHVYWYRQLPEEGLKFMVYLQKENIIDESGMPKERFSAEFPKEGPSILRIQQVVRGDSAAYFCASSPRSGDSNQPQHFGDGTRLSIL.

V and J are TRBV14 and TRBJ2-7; D remains unclear. The CDR3 extends over 11 amino acids. V lost 2 bases, J lost 3 bases, and 2 bases lay in between. Germline V gives CDR1 SGHDN, CDR2 FVKESK. In DNA, the CDR3 is TGTGCCAGCAGCCAACGCTACGAGCAGTACTTC. Its translation: CASSQRYEQYF.

The chain uses TRBV11-2 and TRBJ1-1, with a tentative D call TRBD1 (6 bases). The CDR3 covers 16 residues. Germline-derived CDR1 and CDR2 are SGHAT and FQNNGV. The V end was cut by 5 bases, the J end by 2 bases, with 18 bases between. The CDR3 loop reads CASSPPRGVGNTEAFF. CDR3 bases: TGTGCCAGCAGCCCTCCCAGGGGTGTTGGAAACACTGAAGCTTTCTTT.

The chain uses TRBV19 and TRBJ2-3; 8 nucleotides match TRBD2. J gave up 3 bases and V 5 bases, and 4 bases lay outside the gene matches. The CDR3 extends over 14 amino acids. The V gene's germline CDR1 is LNHDA and CDR2 SQIVND (reference sequence). The chain's CDR3 is CASSPGLATDTQYF. The CDR3 DNA follows: TGTGCCAGTAGTCCTGGACTAGCAACAGATACGCAGTATTTT.

V is TRBV5-4 and J is TRBJ2-7; D possibly corresponds to TRBD2 (5 bases). This CDR3 has 15 residues. Germline loops: CDR1 SGHNT, CDR2 YYREEE (reference sequence). The V and J ends lost 0 bases and 1 base respectively, with 11 bases between them. In DNA, the CDR3 is TGTGCCAGCAGCTTGGGAGGGAGTGGGTCCTACGAGCAGTACTTC. Translating it yields CASSLGGSGSYEQYF.

The rearrangement links TRBV27 to TRBJ1-6, with a weak D call TRBD1 (5 bases). The V gene lost 6 bases and the J gene lost 10 bases, with 22 bases spanning the gap. Germline CDR1 reads MNHEY; CDR2 reads SMNVEV (reference sequence). The CDR3 spans 16 residues. This CDR3 reads CASSLRVGREESPLHF. In nucleotides, the CDR3 is TGTGCCAGCAGCCTCAGGGTCGGCAGGGAAGAATCACCCCTCCACTTT.

This clone showed up just once. The genes are TRBV12-5 and TRBJ1-5; TRBD1 matches 7 bases. The CDR3 covers 18 residues. Germline CDR1 is LGHNT and CDR2 is FRNRAP. V lost 2 bases to trimming and J lost 4 bases; unmatched junction nucleotides: 14. CDR3 bases: TGTGCTAGTGGTTTGACGGGACAGCAGGGGAGGACGAATCAGCCCCAGCATTTT. Translation: CASGLTGQQGRTNQPQHF.

The chain combines TRBV6-5 with TRBJ1-4; the match to TRBD1 covers 7 bases. V dropped 6 bases and J dropped 5; count of bases not matched to a gene: 6. The CDR3 covers 14 residues. Per the germline V gene, CDR1 is MNHEY and CDR2 is SVGAGI. The CDR3 here is CASSPGTENEKLFF. CDR3 DNA: TGTGCCAGCAGCCCCGGGACAGAAAATGAAAAACTGTTTTTT.

The chain links TRBV2 to TRBJ1-5, with D perhaps matching TRBD1 (5 bases). V was cut by 7 bases and J by 0 bases, with 16 bases left in between. CDR1 and CDR2 from the germline V gene are SNHLY and FYNNEI. CDR3 length equals 16 residues. CDR3 sequence reads: CASTLEPGYSNQPQHF. The CDR3 region has the DNA TGTGCCAGCACCCTAGAGCCAGGGTATAGCAATCAGCCCCAGCATTTT.